The 29 T cell receptor beta chains reported below all come from one sample, sequenced in a study of CD8 T cells in Susac syndrome. An amount of RNA that ranged from roughly 0.45 to 1 ug was reverse transcribed with random hexamers. A single record per CDR3 protein comes from TCRdb applying MiXCR to the immunoSEQ multiplex PCR reads. Of around 140,000 distinct CDR3 sequences in the sample, less than 95% are singletons; the top ten hold less than 0.095%. The sequenced sample was CD4+ T cells from PBMCs. All receptors derive from a human donor in good health.

This chain uses TRBV20-1 with TRBJ2-7; TRBD1 matches at 7 bases. The CDR3 spans 15 residues. Germline values: CDR1 DFQATT, CDR2 SNEGSKA (reference sequence). The V and J ends lost 0 bases and 5 bases, in that order; junction bases with no gene match: 10. In DNA form, the CDR3 reads TGCAGTGCTAGAGATTGGCCAGGGGGTGGCAACGAGCAGTACTTC. Amino acids: CSARDWPGGGNEQYF.

This rearrangement joins TRBV24-1 to TRBJ2-1, with a weak D call TRBD2 (7 bases). The CDR3 length is 11 residues. The germline gives CDR1 KGHDR, CDR2 SFDVKD. Trimming took 9 bases from V and 9 from J, leaving 11 bases between them. CDR3 residues: CATGGGGEQFF. The CDR3 region has the DNA TGTGCCACCGGGGGCGGGGGTGAGCAGTTCTTC.

This clonotype was seen only once. The CDR3 sequence: CASTVDRARNTEAFF. The CDR3 DNA reads as TGTGCCAGCACTGTGGACAGGGCAAGGAACACTGAAGCTTTCTTT. The V call is TRBV6-5, the J call TRBJ1-1, with 8 bases that match TRBD1. CDR1 MNHEY and CDR2 SVGAGI come from the germline V gene. Trimming cost V 7 bases and J 1 base; bases outside gene matches: 8. CDR3 length: 15 residues.

The V and J genes are TRBV28 and TRBJ1-1; D gene uncertain. V was pared by 1 base and J by 4 bases, with 4 bases between. The CDR3 is 12 amino acids. The germline V gene encodes CDR1 MDHEN and CDR2 SYDVKM. The CDR3 DNA sequence: TGTGCCAGCAGTTTATCCCCCACTGAAGCTTTCTTT. It is translated as CASSLSPTEAFF.

J is TRBJ2-1 and V is TRBV7-9; D unresolved. Trimming took off 0 bases at V and 5 bases at J, with 8 bases between the two ends. Germline CDR1 is SEHNR and CDR2 is FQNEAQ (reference sequence). This CDR3 spans 14 amino acids. CDR3 protein: CASSLASWDNEQFF. The CDR3 DNA sequence: TGTGCCAGCAGCTTAGCTTCCTGGGACAATGAGCAGTTCTTC. Supplemented by reference TRBV7-9 and TRBJ2-1, the full variable domain reads DTGVSQNPRHKITKRGQNVTFRCDPISEHNRLYWYRQTLGQGPEFLTYFQNEAQLEKSRLLSDRFSAERPKGSFSTLEIQRTEQGDSAMYLCASSLASWDNEQFFGPGTRLTVL.

This sequence joins TRBV5-1 and TRBJ2-3, with 10 bases that match TRBD2. Germline V gene data show CDR1 as SGHRS and CDR2 as YFSETQ. The CDR3 contains 14 residues. V was clipped by 4 bases and J by 5 bases; unmatched bases: 4. CDR3 DNA: TGCGCCAGCAGCGGGACTAGCGAGGGAGATACGCAGTATTTT. Encoded protein: CASSGTSEGDTQYF. The full variable domain, in which reference TRBV5-1 and TRBJ2-3 provide the parts outside the CDR3, is KAGVTQTPRYLIKTRGQQVTLSCSPISGHRSVSWYQQTPGQGLQFLFEYFSETQRNKGNFPGRFSGRQFSNSRSEMNVSTLELGDSALYLCASSGTSEGDTQYFGPGTRLTVL.

V gene TRBV20-1 combines with J gene TRBJ1-5, with TRBD1 matching over 7 bases. Trimming removed 5 bases from V and 3 bases from J; junction bases left unmatched: 7. Germline CDR1 is DFQATT and CDR2 is SNEGSKA (reference sequence). There are 14 residues in the CDR3. The CDR3 bases are TGCAGTGCTCCACGGGACAGCTACAATCAGCCCCAGCATTTT. Amino acid sequence: CSAPRDSYNQPQHF.

The chain combines TRBV18 with TRBJ2-5; D remains ambiguous. The CDR3 spans 13 residues. From germline, CDR1 is KGHSH and CDR2 LQKENI. The V end was cut by 2 bases, the J end by 0 bases, with 4 bases between. CDR3 residues: CASSPKYQETQYF. The CDR3 nucleotides are TGTGCCAGCTCACCAAAGTACCAAGAGACCCAGTACTTC. Using reference TRBV18 and TRBJ2-5 for the parts outside the CDR3, the full variable domain is NAGVMQNPRHLVRRRGQEARLRCSPMKGHSHVYWYRQLPEEGLKFMVYLQKENIIDESGMPKERFSAEFPKEGPSILRIQQVVRGDSAAYFCASSPKYQETQYFGPGTRLLVL.

The J gene is TRBJ2-7, the V gene TRBV20-1; 14 bases fit TRBD2. The CDR3 sequence is 16 residues long. The germline gives CDR1 DFQATT, CDR2 SNEGSKA (reference sequence). The trim removed 5 bases at V and 2 bases at J, leaving 8 bases unmatched. The CDR3 region is CSAPGTSGSYTYEQYF. DNA for the CDR3: TGCAGTGCTCCCGGGACTAGCGGGAGCTATACCTACGAGCAGTACTTC.

J is TRBJ1-1 and V is TRBV27; D call uncertain. CDR1 and CDR2 from the germline V gene are MNHEY and SMNVEV (reference sequence). The CDR3 covers 15 residues. V lost 2 bases to trimming and J lost 0 bases, with 10 bases between them. CDR3: CASSLRPLLNTEAFF. In DNA form, the CDR3 reads TGTGCCAGCAGTTTACGGCCCCTCCTGAACACTGAAGCTTTCTTT.

The J gene is TRBJ2-7, the V gene TRBV29-1, with 7 positions matching TRBD1. J was trimmed by 4 bases and V by 7 bases; bases with no gene match: 10. Germline CDR1 is SQVTM and CDR2 is ANQGSEA. This CDR3 has 13 residues. This chain's CDR3 is CSAKDRSRYEQYF. CDR3 DNA: TGCAGCGCCAAGGACAGGTCTAGGTACGAGCAGTACTTC.

The CDR3: CASSQGGAAGYTF. The CDR3 bases are TGTGCCAGCAGCCAAGGGGGGGCGGCCGGCTACACCTTC. V is TRBV3-1 and J is TRBJ1-2, with D possibly TRBD1 on 6 matching bases. The CDR3 is 13 amino acids. Germline CDR1 reads LGHDT; CDR2 reads YNNKEL (reference sequence). V lost 1 base and J lost 8, with 11 bases in between.

The CDR3 loop is CASSSTGTGAMRTEAFF. CDR3 coding DNA: TGCGCCAGCAGCTCTACCGGGACAGGGGCAATGAGGACTGAAGCTTTCTTT. The gene calls are TRBV5-1 and TRBJ1-1, with 10 bases that match TRBD1. With V trimmed by 3 bases and J by 5 bases, 13 bases remained unmatched. The CDR3 covers 17 residues. Germline-derived CDR1 and CDR2 are SGHRS and YFSETQ.

The rearrangement joins TRBV19 to TRBJ1-2; D not certain. V shed 2 bases and J shed 7 bases, with 11 bases lying between them. This CDR3 has 13 amino acids. Germline V gene sequence: CDR1 LNHDA, CDR2 SQIVND (reference sequence). In DNA form, the CDR3 reads TGTGCCAGTAGTATAACAAGGCGGCGTGGCTACACCTTC. Translation: CASSITRRRGYTF.

This chain joins TRBV20-1 and TRBJ2-5; TRBD2 agrees at 9 bases. The CDR3 covers 16 residues. The germline V gene encodes CDR1 DFQATT and CDR2 SNEGSKA (reference sequence). Germline trimming cut 5 bases from V and 5 bases from J; bases unmatched to any gene: 15. The CDR3 DNA reads TGCAGTGCTCGGCGCCTAATAGCGGGAGTCCGGGAGACCCAGTACTTC. It encodes CSARRLIAGVRETQYF.

V is TRBV3-1 and J is TRBJ2-4, with 10 bases aligning to TRBD2. CDR1 LGHDT and CDR2 YNNKEL come from the germline V gene (reference sequence). Trimming took 1 base from V and 8 from J; bases not matched to a gene: 8. The CDR3 contains 16 residues. The DNA of the CDR3 is TGTGCCAGCAGCCAAGTCGTGACTAGCGGGCGGGACATTCAGTACTTC. Its translation is CASSQVVTSGRDIQYF.

The chain employs TRBV12-3 or TRBV12-4 and TRBJ2-7; 13 bases map to TRBD2. There are 15 residues in the CDR3. V shed 6 bases, J shed 2 bases, and the junction held 4 bases outside the gene matches. DNA for the CDR3: TGTGCCAGCAGAGCAACTAGCGGGAGGGCCTACGAGCAGTACTTC. Its protein is CASRATSGRAYEQYF.

The V and J genes are TRBV29-1 and TRBJ2-4, with D perhaps TRBD2 (6 bases). Trimming removed 5 bases from V and 9 bases from J, with 11 bases in between. The germline CDR1 and CDR2 sequences are SQVTM and ANQGSEA. The CDR3 is made up of 11 amino acids. The CDR3 coding sequence is TGCAGCGTTCCTGCAGCGGGCATTCAGTACTTC. Amino acids: CSVPAAGIQYF.

The genes are TRBV13 and TRBJ1-3; no clear D gene. Germline lookup yields CDR1 PRHDT and CDR2 FYEKMQ (reference sequence). The CDR3 runs to 14 residues. Trimming pared 7 bases from V and 2 bases from J, leaving 12 bases between. The CDR3 DNA is TGTGCCAGCACCGTGGGAGGGCCTGGAAACACCATATATTTT. Translating it yields CASTVGGPGNTIYF.

This chain joins TRBV7-9 and TRBJ2-7; D might be TRBD2 (5 bases). Germline-derived CDR1 and CDR2 are SEHNR and FQNEAQ (reference sequence). The CDR3 has 13 amino acids. Trimming took 4 bases from V and 6 from J, leaving 13 bases between them. The CDR3 DNA reads TGTGCCAGCAGCTCCATACCTCGGGGCGAGCAGTACTTC. Amino acid sequence: CASSSIPRGEQYF.

This clonotype was picked up one time. This sequence joins TRBV29-1 and TRBJ1-5; 9 bases fit TRBD1. Per germline, CDR1 SQVTM and CDR2 ANQGSEA. This CDR3 comprises 15 residues. V gave up 6 bases and J gave up 4 bases; unmatched junction bases: 10. CDR3 sequence (DNA): TGCAGCGTCACGGGACAGGGTGCACGAAATCAGCCCCAGCATTTT. This codes for CSVTGQGARNQPQHF.

CDR3 protein: CAWSVGPRTMTSGREVGNEQFF. The CDR3 DNA reads TGTGCCTGGAGTGTAGGGCCCCGAACTATGACTAGCGGGAGGGAGGTAGGGAATGAGCAGTTCTTC. This chain uses TRBV30 with TRBJ2-1; 14 positions match TRBD2. J gave up 7 bases and V 0 bases, and 23 bases lay outside the gene matches. Germline CDR1 is GTSNPN and CDR2 is SVGIG (reference sequence). The CDR3 covers 22 residues.

V gene TRBV24-1 combines with J gene TRBJ2-1; D is unresolved. The length of the CDR3 is 14 residues. The germline V gene encodes CDR1 KGHDR and CDR2 SFDVKD. V shed 1 base and J shed 6 bases, with 9 bases lying between them. This CDR3 reads CATSDFPTGNEQFF. CDR3 coding DNA: TGTGCCACCAGTGATTTCCCGACTGGCAATGAGCAGTTCTTC.

Only one count was recorded for this clonotype. The chain links TRBV27 to TRBJ1-3; D call uncertain. The CDR3 is 16 residues long. Germline CDR1 reads MNHEY; CDR2 reads SMNVEV (reference sequence). V was trimmed by 4 bases and J by 4 bases, leaving 17 bases between them. CDR3 sequence: CASSSRRYAGGNTIYF. The CDR3 DNA is TGTGCCAGCAGTTCGCGGCGGTATGCAGGAGGAAACACCATATATTTT.

The rearrangement links TRBV6-1 to TRBJ1-2, with D tentatively TRBD1 (6 bases). V dropped 7 bases and J dropped 3 bases, with 18 bases sitting between them. The CDR3 covers 15 residues. Germline V lookup: CDR1 MNHNS, CDR2 SASEGT. CDR3 amino acids: CASNRKDSEHYGYTF. Written as DNA, the CDR3 is TGTGCCAGCAACAGAAAGGACAGCGAGCACTATGGCTACACCTTC.

The J gene is TRBJ2-7, the V gene TRBV28; D is ambiguous. Germline V gene sequence: CDR1 MDHEN, CDR2 SYDVKM. The V end was cut by 4 bases, the J end by 2 bases, with 6 bases between. The length of the CDR3 is 12 residues. CDR3 loop: CASSSPTYEQYF. The CDR3 DNA reads TGTGCCAGCAGTTCCCCCACCTACGAGCAGTACTTC. The full variable domain, with the rest looked up from reference TRBV28 and TRBJ2-7, is DVKVTQSSRYLVKRTGEKVFLECVQDMDHENMFWYRQDPGLGLRLIYFSYDVKMKEKGDIPEGYSVSREKKERFSLILESASTNQTSMYLCASSSPTYEQYFGPGTRLTVT.

This chain connects TRBV6-1 to TRBJ2-7; possibly TRBD1 for D (5 bases). The germline V and J ends were trimmed by 7 bases and 2 bases, with 21 bases remaining between them. The CDR3 sequence is 16 residues long. Germline V CDR1 and CDR2: MNHNS, SASEGT. Here the CDR3 DNA reads TGTGCCAGCACTCCCCATGGGGCAGGCTCAACCTACGAGCAGTACTTC. It yields the protein CASTPHGAGSTYEQYF.

The rearrangement links TRBV5-1 to TRBJ2-3; possibly TRBD2 for D (5 bases). The CDR3 length is 14 residues. Germline-derived CDR1 and CDR2 are SGHRS and YFSETQ. V lost 1 base, J lost 2 bases, and 8 bases lay in between. CDR3 DNA: TGCGCCAGCAGCTTGAGAGGGTACACAGATACGCAGTATTTT. Its translation is CASSLRGYTDTQYF. Drawing the rest from reference TRBV5-1 and TRBJ2-3, the complete variable domain is KAGVTQTPRYLIKTRGQQVTLSCSPISGHRSVSWYQQTPGQGLQFLFEYFSETQRNKGNFPGRFSGRQFSNSRSEMNVSTLELGDSALYLCASSLRGYTDTQYFGPGTRLTVL.

This chain connects TRBV18 to TRBJ1-4; no clear D gene. The V end lost 0 bases, the J end lost 2 bases, and 7 bases lay between the germline ends. CDR3 length equals 15 residues. The V gene's germline CDR1 is KGHSH and CDR2 LQKENI. The chain's CDR3 is CASSPPPATNEKLFF. CDR3 DNA sequence: TGTGCCAGCTCACCACCGCCAGCGACTAATGAAAAACTGTTTTTT.